This T cell receptor (beta chain) was found in a study of siplizumab effects on memory and regulatory T cells. Study findings and constraints: Naive T cells were seen as more diverse than memory cells and as major alloresponse contributors. Confirmatory evidence of suppressive function in proliferating siplizumab-culture Tregs was not obtained. Solely a minor proportion of alloreactive clones could be assigned to unstimulated subsets.

Libraries were prepared by immunoSEQ multiplex PCR; TCRdb keeps only in-frame clonotypes and omits some of them. The profile shows some 97,000 clones, more than 85% of them singletons. Concerning this clone itself: Its antigen is not known.

This CDR3 contains 16 residues. Germline-derived CDR1 and CDR2 are LGHNA and YNFKEQ. J gave up 4 bases and V 2 bases, and 6 bases lay outside the gene matches. The sequence was collected from a human donor in good health. Some clones in this sample may be carry-over from other donors' samples. V and J are TRBV4-2 and TRBJ2-1, with TRBD1 identical over 9 bases. The sequenced material came from CD4+ T cells sorted from blood. The CDR3 region has the DNA TGTGCCAGCAGCCAAAAGGACAGGGGCCGTTACAATGAGCAGTTCTTC. It yields the protein CASSQKDRGRYNEQFF.